Described below is a single T cell receptor beta chain sequence and its context. The CDR3 runs to 15 residues. Germline values: CDR1 LNHNV, CDR2 YYDKDF (reference sequence). These data are taken from a study of blood T cell repertoires in COVID-19. Study at large: Sites in the United States, Italy and Spain provided acute and convalescent COVID-19 samples.

Per the authors' pipeline: By means of reference gene primer amplification, nucleated cell counts were estimated. Assay: immunoSEQ multiplex PCR; the TCRdb copy retains only in-frame clones and omits some. V, J and clone size reflect that table, while D and trimming were determined from the DNA. The sample yields roughly 120,000 clones, 70% to 75% seen once. The rearrangement joins TRBV15 to TRBJ2-3; 8 bases fit TRBD2. This clonotype was obtained from a man older than 75 with COVID-19, enrolled during active disease. The sample comprised peripheral blood. The CDR3 here is CVPGVAGSSTDTQYF. The CDR3 nucleotides read TGTGTCCCAGGGGTAGCGGGGTCTAGCACAGATACGCAGTATTTT.